One and the same sample provided the 21 T cell receptor beta chains below, sequenced in a study of T cell responses to AZD1222 COVID-19 vaccine. Clones were read by immunoSEQ multiplex PCR, and TCRdb kept only the in-frame ones, dropping some. The sample has roughly 180,000 clones, around 87% seen once. Specimen: peripheral blood, collected on day 0 of MenACWY control vaccination. The source of these receptors is an adult in good health.

This clone was counted between two and nine times. V and J are TRBV7-2 and TRBJ2-7; tentative D call: TRBD2 (6 bases). V shed 4 bases and J shed 2 bases, with 12 bases lying between them. This CDR3 has 14 amino acids. Germline loops: CDR1 SGHTA, CDR2 FQGNSA. The CDR3 region has the DNA TGTGCCAGCAGCTGGGGAGGTTCTGCCTACGAGCAGTACTTC. This codes for CASSWGGSAYEQYF.

This chain uses TRBV7-3 with TRBJ2-1, with TRBD2 matching 13 bases. V was clipped by 3 bases and J by 15 bases; unmatched bases: 5. Germline V CDR1 and CDR2: SGHTA, FQGTGA. CDR3 length: 13 amino acids. The CDR3 sequence is CASSFGLAGDVFF. Written as DNA, the CDR3 is TGTGCCAGCAGCTTCGGACTAGCGGGAGATGTGTTCTTC.

This chain connects TRBV7-3 to TRBJ2-5; D unresolved. Trimming shortened V by 2 bases and J by 4 bases, and 5 bases separated the two germline ends. The CDR3 is 12 amino acids. CDR1 is SGHTA, CDR2 FQGTGA, per germline. The CDR3 loop is CASSLSGETQYF. In DNA, the CDR3 is TGTGCCAGCAGCTTATCCGGAGAGACCCAGTACTTC.

The chain has TRBV27 and TRBJ1-2, with 7 bases lining up with TRBD1. The CDR3 length is 15 residues. V lost 6 bases, J lost 1 base, and 8 bases stayed unmatched. Germline CDR1 and CDR2: MNHEY and SMNVEV (reference sequence). The CDR3 protein is CASSRETGVNYGYTF. CDR3 nucleotide sequence: TGTGCCAGCAGCCGCGAAACAGGGGTTAACTATGGCTACACCTTC.

The chain employs TRBV6-5 and TRBJ1-1; 9 bases map to TRBD1. The V and J ends lost 0 bases and 0 bases, in that order; junction bases with no gene match: 2. From germline, CDR1 is MNHEY and CDR2 SVGAGI. The CDR3 length is 16 residues. CDR3 sequence: CASSYSGTGMNTEAFF. The CDR3 region has the DNA TGTGCCAGCAGTTACTCGGGGACAGGGATGAACACTGAAGCTTTCTTT.

The gene calls are TRBV3-1 (or the pseudogene TRBV3-2) and TRBJ2-5, with D unresolved. Trimming stripped 1 base from V and 5 bases from J, with 8 bases between. Germline CDR1 and CDR2: LGHDT and YNNKEL (reference sequence). The CDR3 runs 13 residues. CDR3 sequence reads: CASSQAGSETQYF. In DNA form, the CDR3 reads TGTGCCAGCAGCCAAGCTGGATCCGAGACCCAGTACTTC.

The chain joins TRBV19 to TRBJ1-1; D is unresolved. V was shortened by 3 bases and J by 0 bases, with 8 bases between the two germline ends. Germline V CDR1 and CDR2: LNHDA, SQIVND (reference sequence). The CDR3 covers 14 residues. Here the CDR3 DNA reads TGTGCCAGTAGTATGGGGAGTGTGAACACTGAAGCTTTCTTT. It translates to CASSMGSVNTEAFF.

This chain uses TRBV28 with TRBJ1-5; D unclear. Between the trimmed V and J ends, which lost 11 bases and 7 bases, there was a span of 15 bases. This CDR3 spans 12 amino acids. Germline-derived CDR1 and CDR2 are MDHEN and SYDVKM. The chain's CDR3 is CAGSGGSQPQHF. DNA of the CDR3: TGTGCCGGCTCCGGTGGGAGCCAGCCCCAGCATTTT.

V gene TRBV9 combines with J gene TRBJ1-2, with 8 bases aligning to TRBD1. The CDR3 sequence is 16 residues long. Trimming cost V 0 bases and J 0 bases; bases outside gene matches: 4. Germline V gene data show CDR1 as SGDLS and CDR2 as YYNGEE. CDR3 loop: CASSVEGQATNYGYTF. The CDR3, as DNA: TGTGCCAGCAGCGTAGAGGGACAGGCCACTAACTATGGCTACACCTTC.

The chain links TRBV30 to TRBJ1-2, with D unclear. CDR1 is GTSNPN, CDR2 SVGIG, per germline (reference sequence). V was shortened by 2 bases and J by 0 bases, with 7 bases between the two germline ends. This CDR3 has 13 amino acids. CDR3 loop: CAWSRGSNYGYTF. The CDR3, as DNA: TGTGCCTGGAGTCGGGGATCTAACTATGGCTACACCTTC.

The chain recombines TRBV30 with TRBJ1-1; unclear D gene. Germline V gene lookup returns CDR1 GTSNPN and CDR2 SVGIG (reference sequence). V lost 2 bases and J 0 bases, leaving 7 bases between the germline ends. CDR3 length: 13 residues. DNA for the CDR3: TGTGCCTGGAGTAGGGTAATGAACACTGAAGCTTTCTTT. This codes for CAWSRVMNTEAFF.

This clone was counted between two and nine times. The chain employs TRBV18 and TRBJ1-2; the D is unclear. V lost 5 bases and J lost 9, with 13 bases in between. CDR3 size: 12 residues. CDR1 is KGHSH, CDR2 LQKENI, per germline. The CDR3 DNA is TGTGCCAGCTCAGACCCAGCATCCAGCTACACCTTC. It yields the protein CASSDPASSYTF.

The V call is TRBV7-3, the J call TRBJ2-3; 7 positions agree with TRBD1. This CDR3 region has 15 residues. The germline gives CDR1 SGHTA, CDR2 FQGTGA. Unmatched junction bases numbered 10, after V lost 5 bases and J lost 5 bases. CDR3 in DNA: TGTGCCAGCAGCCCCCAGACAGGGTCTATAGATACGCAGTATTTT. It specifies CASSPQTGSIDTQYF.

This chain uses TRBV6-5 with TRBJ1-2; 8 positions match TRBD1. The V gene's germline CDR1 is MNHEY and CDR2 SVGAGI. The CDR3 is 15 residues long. V lost 5 bases, J lost 7 bases, and 12 bases stayed unmatched. CDR3 amino acids: CASSQPRQGAFGYTF. The CDR3 region has the DNA TGTGCCAGCAGTCAACCGCGGCAGGGGGCTTTTGGCTACACCTTC.

The chain has TRBV5-4 and TRBJ2-1; 7 nucleotides agree with TRBD2. CDR1 is SGHNT and CDR2 is YYREEE in the germline V gene (reference sequence). With 4 bases clipped from V and 9 bases from J, the junction kept 16 bases outside the gene matches. The CDR3 has 16 amino acids. CDR3 bases: TGTGCCAGCAGCGCCGGGACTACCATCTCTCTCGGTGAGCAGTTCTTC. Its translation: CASSAGTTISLGEQFF.

The J gene is TRBJ1-1, the V gene TRBV6-5; the D is unclear. The germline CDR1 and CDR2 sequences are MNHEY and SVGAGI. This CDR3 has 14 residues. Trimming stripped 0 bases from V and 4 bases from J, with 9 bases between. In nucleotides, the CDR3 is TGTGCCAGCAGTTACTCGGGCCGGGGCACTGAAGCTTTCTTT. Translated: CASSYSGRGTEAFF.

V is TRBV19 and J is TRBJ2-7; 9 positions match TRBD1. Germline V gene lookup returns CDR1 LNHDA and CDR2 SQIVND (reference sequence). The junction had 7 bases not matched to a gene; V was cut back by 4 bases and J by 3 bases. CDR3 length: 15 residues. The CDR3 loop reads CASSNPGQGLYEQYF. The CDR3 region has the DNA TGTGCCAGTAGTAATCCGGGACAGGGTCTCTACGAGCAGTACTTC.

The sample holds one count of this clone. The CDR3 loop reads CASSDGIWYEQYF. The CDR3 nucleotides are TGTGCCAGCAGTGACGGGATTTGGTACGAGCAGTACTTC. V and J are TRBV6-1 and TRBJ2-7; D might be TRBD2 (5 bases). V was clipped by 3 bases and J by 4 bases, with 10 bases between them. Germline assignment: CDR1 MNHNS and CDR2 SASEGT. CDR3 length: 13 residues.

The CDR3, as DNA: TGTGCCAGCAGTTCCTACGTTAGCAATCAGCCCCAGCATTTT. This translates into CASSSYVSNQPQHF. V is TRBV6-5 and J is TRBJ1-5, with D unclear. V lost 4 bases, J lost 0 bases, and 7 bases lay in between. Germline V gene sequence: CDR1 MNHEY, CDR2 SVGAGI. The CDR3 has 14 amino acids.

This chain connects TRBV11-1 to TRBJ1-2, with D maybe TRBD1 (6 bases). The length of the CDR3 is 14 residues. Germline V gene sequence: CDR1 SGHAT, CDR2 FQDESV (reference sequence). The V gene lost 0 bases and the J gene lost 6 bases, with 11 bases spanning the gap. The DNA of the CDR3 is TGTGCCAGCAGCTTAGCGGCGGCAGGGGATGGCTACACCTTC. Protein sequence: CASSLAAAGDGYTF.

The chain employs TRBV6-5 and TRBJ2-7; 8 nucleotides align to TRBD1. V gave up 4 bases and J gave up 0 bases; unmatched junction bases: 2. The CDR3 spans 14 residues. CDR1 and CDR2 (germline): MNHEY, SVGAGI. CDR3 residues: CASSWDRSSYEQYF. The CDR3 nucleotides are TGTGCCAGCAGTTGGGACAGGAGCTCCTACGAGCAGTACTTC.